What follows are 21 T cell receptor beta chains derived from one specimen sequenced in a study of cytomegalovirus exposure and HLA in healthy donors. The PCR had 60 Vbeta and 13 Jbeta primers. Repertoires were generated with immunoSEQ multiplex PCR, while TCRdb's copy carries only in-frame clones and drops some. This table holds around 97,000 clones, approximately 73% found once. Sequences were obtained from PBMCs. Receptors were obtained from a man aged 40-50 years in good health and CMV-seronegative.

This clone appeared once. The conserved final phenylalanine or tryptophan is absent from the CDR3, which likely points to a read error. The chain has TRBV30 and TRBJ2-2; D remains ambiguous. Looked up from germline, CDR1 is GTSNPN and CDR2 is SVGIG (reference sequence). This CDR3 is 11 amino acids long. Here the CDR3 DNA reads TGTGCCTGGAGTGTCACCTGGGAGCTGTTTGTT. Residues: CAWSVTWELFV.

In the case of this clone: Other DNA sequences in the sample encode the same CDR3. The V call is TRBV30, the J call TRBJ1-4, with D perhaps TRBD1 (5 bases). CDR3 length: 13 residues. V lost 1 base to trimming and J lost 7 bases, with 10 bases between them. The germline gives CDR1 GTSNPN, CDR2 SVGIG (reference sequence). CDR3: CAWSDWGAEKLFF. For the CDR3, the DNA is TGTGCCTGGAGTGATTGGGGCGCTGAAAAACTGTTTTTT. Based on the CDR3 plus reference TRBV30 and TRBJ1-4, the full variable domain is SQTIHQWPATLVQPVGSPLSLECTVEGTSNPNLYWYRQAAGRGLQLLFYSVGIGQISSEVPQNLSASRPQDRQFILSSKKLLLSDSGFYLCAWSDWGAEKLFFGSGTQLSVL.

The CDR3 nucleotides are TGTGCCAGCAGTTTATCGATAGGGGACAGTCTGAACACTGAAGCTTTCTTT. Its protein is CASSLSIGDSLNTEAFF. The chain combines TRBV27 with TRBJ1-1, with 7 bases aligning to TRBD1. V was pared by 0 bases and J by 0 bases, with 7 bases of the junction left unmatched. Germline V gene lookup returns CDR1 MNHEY and CDR2 SMNVEV (reference sequence). This CDR3 is 17 amino acids long.

CDR3 in DNA: TGTGCCACCAGCCAGGACAGGGATTATGGCTACACCTTC. Residues: CATSQDRDYGYTF. The rearrangement joins TRBV15 to TRBJ1-2; 8 bases are shared with TRBD1. Germline V lookup: CDR1 LNHNV, CDR2 YYDKDF (reference sequence). V lost 5 bases to trimming and J lost 5 bases; unmatched junction nucleotides: 4. This CDR3 spans 13 amino acids.

The DNA of the CDR3 is TGTGCCAGCAGCTCGTACAGGGCATCTGGAAACACCATATATTTT. Translated: CASSSYRASGNTIYF. The chain recombines TRBV7-8 with TRBJ1-3, with a possible D match to TRBD1 (6 bases). The CDR3 is made up of 15 amino acids. The germline V gene has CDR1 SGHVS and CDR2 FQNEAQ. V was trimmed by 4 bases and J by 1 base, leaving 11 bases between them.

This rearrangement joins TRBV19 to TRBJ1-1; TRBD1 matches 9 bases. V was clipped by 6 bases and J by 3 bases; unmatched bases: 8. CDR1 LNHDA and CDR2 SQIVND come from the germline V gene (reference sequence). CDR3 length equals 15 residues. The DNA for the CDR3 is TGTGCCAGTAGCGACAGGGGGTATAAGGACACTGAAGCTTTCTTT. It codes for CASSDRGYKDTEAFF.

This clone appeared once. The genes are TRBV7-9 and TRBJ2-1; 8 nucleotides match TRBD1. Germline trimming cut 5 bases from V and 4 bases from J; bases unmatched to any gene: 10. The germline CDR1 and CDR2 sequences are SEHNR and FQNEAQ (reference sequence). The CDR3 contains 16 residues. For the CDR3, the DNA is TGTGCCAGCAGCCCGGCGCAGGGGGCTTGGTACAATGAGCAGTTCTTC. The encoded protein is CASSPAQGAWYNEQFF.

The V and J genes are TRBV2 and TRBJ1-6; 10 bases agree with TRBD1. V was pared by 7 bases and J by 10 bases, with 7 bases of the junction left unmatched. Per germline, CDR1 SNHLY and CDR2 FYNNEI. This CDR3 comprises 14 residues. The CDR3 bases are TGTGCCAGCACTATGGGACAGGGGCGCTCACCCCTCCACTTT. Protein: CASTMGQGRSPLHF.

The V gene is TRBV7-9, the J gene TRBJ2-3, with 14 bases fitting TRBD2. The CDR3 runs 17 residues. Trimming cost V 1 base and J 6 bases; bases outside gene matches: 6. Germline CDR1 and CDR2: SEHNR and FQNEAQ (reference sequence). CDR3 bases: TGTGCCAGCAGCTTAGAGCGGACTAGCGGGGGGTGGGATACGCAGTATTTT. Amino acids: CASSLERTSGGWDTQYF.

This chain connects TRBV28 to TRBJ2-1; perhaps TRBD2 as D (6 bases). The germline V and J ends were trimmed by 5 bases and 7 bases, with 9 bases remaining between them. CDR3 length: 12 residues. Germline assignment: CDR1 MDHEN and CDR2 SYDVKM. The CDR3 spells CASSLRGNEQFF. CDR3 bases: TGTGCCAGCAGTCTGCGGGGAAATGAGCAGTTCTTC.

This chain uses TRBV15 with TRBJ2-3; D unclear. The V and J ends lost 0 bases and 4 bases respectively, with 8 bases between them. Germline CDR1 and CDR2: LNHNV and YYDKDF (reference sequence). The CDR3 loop spans 14 amino acids. The CDR3 DNA is TGTGCCACCAGCAGAGACCTACCCCCAGATACGCAGTATTTT. The encoded protein is CATSRDLPPDTQYF.

The V call is TRBV2, the J call TRBJ2-6; D possibly corresponds to TRBD2 (7 bases). Trimming cost V 3 bases and J 2 bases, with 14 bases left between them. CDR3 length: 17 residues. The germline V gene has CDR1 SNHLY and CDR2 FYNNEI. CDR3 in DNA: TGTGCCAGCAGTGACGAGGGGGGGTTAACTGGGGCCAACGTCCTGACTTTC. Translating it yields CASSDEGGLTGANVLTF.

V gene TRBV7-9 combines with J gene TRBJ2-3; D possibly corresponds to TRBD2 (6 bases). The CDR3 is made up of 13 amino acids. V was pared by 1 base and J by 11 bases, with 13 bases between. From germline, CDR1 is SEHNR and CDR2 FQNEAQ (reference sequence). The DNA for the CDR3 is TGTGCCAGCAGCTTAGGGGCCCGGGACTTGCAGTATTTT. Its protein product is CASSLGARDLQYF. The variable domain in full, completed from reference TRBV7-9 and TRBJ2-3, reads DTGVSQNPRHKITKRGQNVTFRCDPISEHNRLYWYRQTLGQGPEFLTYFQNEAQLEKSRLLSDRFSAERPKGSFSTLEIQRTEQGDSAMYLCASSLGARDLQYFGPGTRLTVL.

This sequence joins TRBV6-5 and TRBJ1-6; 7 nucleotides align to TRBD1. Germline V gene sequence: CDR1 MNHEY, CDR2 SVGAGI. J lost 10 bases, V lost 0 bases, and 9 bases had no gene match. The CDR3 consists of 16 residues. CDR3 residues: CASSYSGIGGGSPLHF. The CDR3 bases are TGTGCCAGCAGTTACTCTGGGATAGGGGGCGGCTCACCCCTCCACTTT.

This clone was found once. J is TRBJ2-1 and V is TRBV11-2, with D possibly TRBD2 on 6 matching bases. Trimming pared 5 bases from V and 4 bases from J, leaving 15 bases between. The germline gives CDR1 SGHAT, CDR2 FQNNGV. The CDR3 is made up of 15 amino acids. The CDR3: CASSPGVAVYNEQFF. In DNA form, the CDR3 reads TGTGCCAGCAGCCCCGGGGTAGCGGTATACAATGAGCAGTTCTTC.

The J gene is TRBJ2-7, the V gene TRBV5-4, with 7 bases aligning to TRBD2. CDR1 is SGHNT and CDR2 is YYREEE in the germline V gene (reference sequence). The trim removed 4 bases at V and 3 bases at J, leaving 7 bases unmatched. CDR3 size: 14 residues. CDR3 region: CASSPISGDYEQYF. Here the CDR3 DNA reads TGTGCCAGCAGCCCAATAAGCGGGGACTACGAGCAGTACTTC.

CDR3 bases: TGTGCCAGCTCACAGGGGGCCGACTCCTACAATGAGCAGTTCTTC. It yields the protein CASSQGADSYNEQFF. This chain uses TRBV18 with TRBJ2-1, with 7 bases identical to TRBD1. The V segment lost 4 bases and the J segment 0 bases; nucleotides outside the gene matches: 3. This CDR3 is 15 amino acids long. Germline V gives CDR1 KGHSH, CDR2 LQKENI.

This chain uses TRBV30 with TRBJ2-1, with TRBD2 matching over 11 bases. Trimming at V came to 7 bases and at J to 6 bases, leaving 5 bases not matched to a gene. This CDR3 spans 13 amino acids. Germline V CDR1 and CDR2: GTSNPN, SVGIG (reference sequence). As DNA, the CDR3 is TGTGCCTTTAGCGGGGGGGCCTCCAATGAGCAGTTCTTC. It is translated as CAFSGGASNEQFF. Based on the CDR3 plus reference TRBV30 and TRBJ2-1, the full variable domain is SQTIHQWPATLVQPVGSPLSLECTVEGTSNPNLYWYRQAAGRGLQLLFYSVGIGQISSEVPQNLSASRPQDRQFILSSKKLLLSDSGFYLCAFSGGASNEQFFGPGTRLTVL.

A note on this clone: Within the sample, other DNA sequences also encode this same CDR3. The chain uses TRBV5-6 and TRBJ1-1, with D uncertain. V lost 0 bases, J lost 10 bases, and 19 bases lay in between. The length of the CDR3 is 15 residues. Germline V gene sequence: CDR1 SGHDT, CDR2 YYEEEE. The CDR3: CASSLAAGGGYTAFF. The CDR3 nucleotides read TGTGCCAGCAGCTTGGCCGCTGGCGGAGGATATACAGCTTTCTTT.

Here the CDR3 DNA reads TGTGCCAGCAGTTACGGACTAGCGGGAGGGAATGAGCAGTTCTTC. Residues: CASSYGLAGGNEQFF. V gene TRBV2 combines with J gene TRBJ2-1; 15 bases are a match to TRBD2. This CDR3 contains 15 residues. In germline, CDR1 is SNHLY, CDR2 FYNNEI. V lost 5 bases, J lost 7 bases, and 3 bases stayed unmatched.

J is TRBJ1-6 and V is TRBV6-5, with TRBD1 identical over 9 bases. V shed 6 bases, J shed 7 bases, and the junction held 4 bases outside the gene matches. The CDR3 is 14 amino acids. The germline V gene encodes CDR1 MNHEY and CDR2 SVGAGI. CDR3 amino acids: CASSRGQGNSPLHF. CDR3 bases: TGTGCCAGCAGCCGAGGACAGGGGAATTCACCCCTCCACTTT.